A single sample gave rise to the 27 T cell receptor beta chains below, sequenced in a study of blood T cell repertoires in COVID-19. Some clones are missing from TCRdb's copy, which holds only in-frame ones; the method was immunoSEQ multiplex PCR. Among around 70,000 clones, about 84% were seen once, and the ten largest hold 15% to 17%. The sequenced sample was peripheral blood. Receptors were obtained from a human donor in a cohort sampled during active COVID-19.

V gene TRBV6-5 combines with J gene TRBJ2-1; 8 positions agree with TRBD2. J lost 8 bases, V lost 2 bases, and 8 bases had no gene match. This CDR3 region has 15 residues. Germline V CDR1 and CDR2: MNHEY, SVGAGI. The CDR3 region is CASSYRREGRYEQFF. The CDR3 bases are TGTGCCAGCAGTTACCGACGGGAGGGCCGGTATGAGCAGTTCTTC.

This clone was seen only a few times. The chain has TRBV23-1 and TRBJ1-1, with D possibly being TRBD1 (5 bases). TRBV23-1 has ORF status, its function being uncertain. Trimming removed 6 bases at V and 5 bases at J, with 13 bases between. CDR3 length equals 13 residues. Here the CDR3 reads CASRPPEGTEAFF. CDR3 nucleotides: TGCGCCAGCAGACCTCCGGAGGGGACTGAAGCTTTCTTT.

This rearrangement joins TRBV11-1 to TRBJ2-2; the D is unclear. Germline CDR1 is SGHAT and CDR2 is FQDESV (reference sequence). CDR3 length equals 14 residues. The V gene lost 5 bases and the J gene lost 0 bases, with 7 bases spanning the gap. CDR3 bases: TGTGCCAGCAGCATCCAAACGAACACCGGGGAGCTGTTTTTT. Translating it yields CASSIQTNTGELFF.

V is TRBV18 and J is TRBJ2-5, with a tentative D call TRBD2 (6 bases). This CDR3 has 13 amino acids. V dropped 3 bases and J dropped 5 bases, with 10 bases sitting between them. Looked up from germline, CDR1 is KGHSH and CDR2 is LQKENI. The CDR3 protein is CASSPGLPETQYF. In DNA, the CDR3 is TGTGCCAGCTCACCGGGACTGCCGGAGACCCAGTACTTC.

V gene TRBV19 combines with J gene TRBJ1-1; TRBD1 matches at 9 bases. The CDR3 contains 14 residues. The germline V gene has CDR1 LNHDA and CDR2 SQIVND (reference sequence). J was trimmed by 4 bases and V by 5 bases; bases with no gene match: 5. Here the CDR3 reads CASSARDRATEAFF. CDR3 DNA: TGTGCCAGTAGTGCCCGGGACAGGGCCACTGAAGCTTTCTTT.

The rearrangement uses TRBV5-8 and TRBJ1-3; TRBD1 is a possible D gene (5 bases). The length of the CDR3 is 16 residues. In germline, CDR1 is SGHTS, CDR2 YDEGEE. The germline V and J ends were trimmed by 4 bases and 0 bases, with 14 bases remaining between them. The CDR3 reads CASSILQANSGNTIYF. The CDR3, as DNA: TGTGCCAGCAGCATATTACAGGCGAACTCTGGAAACACCATATATTTT.

The V and J genes are TRBV10-1 and TRBJ1-1; D may be TRBD1 (5 bases). Germline loops: CDR1 WNHNN, CDR2 SYGVQD (reference sequence). CDR3 size: 10 residues. V lost 10 bases to trimming and J lost 11 bases, with 14 bases between them. The CDR3 sequence: CATRGEGAFF. In DNA form, the CDR3 reads TGCGCCACCCGGGGGGAAGGGGCTTTCTTT.

In regard to this clone: At one of its ends the junction is not consistent with the germline gene, which may arise from a read error. The J gene is TRBJ2-7, the V gene TRBV27; 9 bases are a match to TRBD1. The CDR3 consists of 15 residues. The germline gives CDR1 MNHEY, CDR2 SMNVEV (reference sequence). CDR3 coding DNA: TGTGCCAGCAGTTCCGGGACAGGGTTCTCCCACGAGCAGTACTTC. Translation: CASSSGTGFSHEQYF.

The V call is TRBV10-2, the J call TRBJ2-1; 10 bases align to TRBD2. With V trimmed by 2 bases and J by 8 bases, 6 bases remained unmatched. This CDR3 region has 15 residues. Looked up from germline, CDR1 is WSHSY and CDR2 is SAAADI. Here the CDR3 reads CASSERTSGLHEQFF. Written as DNA, the CDR3 is TGCGCCAGCAGTGAGAGGACTAGCGGACTCCATGAGCAGTTCTTC.

The chain recombines TRBV5-1 with TRBJ1-3; D not resolved. Germline V CDR1 and CDR2: SGHRS, YFSETQ. Trimming took 0 bases from V and 0 from J, leaving 10 bases between them. The CDR3 sequence is 16 residues long. For the CDR3, the DNA is TGCGCCAGCAGCTTGGGGGAGGTTCACTCTGGAAACACCATATATTTT. Its protein product is CASSLGEVHSGNTIYF. The entire variable domain, with the rest obtained from reference TRBV5-1 and TRBJ1-3, is as follows: KAGVTQTPRYLIKTRGQQVTLSCSPISGHRSVSWYQQTPGQGLQFLFEYFSETQRNKGNFPGRFSGRQFSNSRSEMNVSTLELGDSALYLCASSLGEVHSGNTIYFGEGSWLTVV.

The rearrangement links TRBV5-8 to TRBJ2-3; TRBD2 is a possible D gene (7 bases). Trimming stripped 4 bases from V and 2 bases from J, with 23 bases between. Per the germline V gene, CDR1 is SGHTS and CDR2 is YDEGEE. The CDR3 is made up of 18 amino acids. CDR3 amino acids: CASSPTRGAGRSTDTQYF. DNA of the CDR3: TGTGCCAGCAGCCCCACCCGGGGGGCGGGAAGGTCCACAGATACGCAGTATTTT.

This clone was seen a few times. The genes are TRBV4-1 and TRBJ2-2; 11 bases are a match to TRBD2. The J segment lost 6 bases and the V segment lost 2 bases, leaving 2 bases of the junction unmatched. The germline CDR1 and CDR2 sequences are MGHRA and YSYEKL. The CDR3 is made up of 15 amino acids. This CDR3 reads CASSQTSGSAGELFF. DNA for the CDR3: TGCGCCAGCAGCCAAACTAGCGGGAGTGCCGGGGAGCTGTTTTTT.

The gene calls are TRBV5-1 and TRBJ1-1; 7 bases agree with TRBD1. Germline V gene sequence: CDR1 SGHRS, CDR2 YFSETQ. CDR3 length: 18 amino acids. The junction had 16 bases not matched to a gene; V was cut back by 1 base and J by 4 bases. CDR3 bases: TGCGCCAGCAGCTTGAATTCCGGGACAGAACTTTCTGGCACTGAAGCTTTCTTT. This translates into CASSLNSGTELSGTEAFF.

The chain couples TRBV5-1 to TRBJ1-3, with TRBD1 matching over 9 bases. This CDR3 contains 17 residues. V shed 8 bases, J shed 0 bases, and the junction held 12 bases outside the gene matches. Germline CDR1 reads SGHRS; CDR2 reads YFSETQ. This CDR3 reads CASSGTGPTISGNTIYF. CDR3 DNA: TGCGCCAGTTCCGGGACAGGGCCCACCATCTCTGGAAACACCATATATTTT. Full variable domain (rest looked up from reference TRBV5-1 and TRBJ1-3): KAGVTQTPRYLIKTRGQQVTLSCSPISGHRSVSWYQQTPGQGLQFLFEYFSETQRNKGNFPGRFSGRQFSNSRSEMNVSTLELGDSALYLCASSGTGPTISGNTIYFGEGSWLTVV.

The J gene is TRBJ2-3, the V gene TRBV28, with 10 bases matching TRBD2. The CDR3 contains 15 residues. Germline V gene lookup returns CDR1 MDHEN and CDR2 SYDVKM. With V trimmed by 8 bases and J by 2 bases, 7 bases remained unmatched. The CDR3 DNA is TGTGCCAGCGGAAGCGGGAGGGCCTTCACAGATACGCAGTATTTT. Its translation is CASGSGRAFTDTQYF.

The chain couples TRBV2 to TRBJ2-3; TRBD2 matches 14 bases. The CDR3 loop spans 16 amino acids. The germline V gene encodes CDR1 SNHLY and CDR2 FYNNEI. The trim removed 6 bases at V and 2 bases at J, leaving 4 bases unmatched. The CDR3 loop is CASRGTSGSYTDTQYF. CDR3 DNA sequence: TGTGCCAGCAGGGGGACTAGCGGGAGTTACACAGATACGCAGTATTTT. Looking up the rest from reference TRBV2 and TRBJ2-3 gives the full variable domain: EPEVTQTPSHQVTQMGQEVILRCVPISNHLYFYWYRQILGQKVEFLVSFYNNEISEKSEIFDDQFSVERPDGSNFTLKIRSTKLEDSAMYFCASRGTSGSYTDTQYFGPGTRLTVL.

This clone was observed once. The V gene is TRBV30, the J gene TRBJ2-2; 8 bases line up with TRBD2. Germline V gives CDR1 GTSNPN, CDR2 SVGIG (reference sequence). The CDR3 extends over 13 amino acids. The V segment lost 1 base and the J segment 6 bases; nucleotides outside the gene matches: 1. CDR3 in DNA: TGTGCCTGGAGTGGTAGCGGGGCCGGGGAGCTGTTTTTT. Translating gives CAWSGSGAGELFF.

V and J are TRBV6-1 and TRBJ2-3, with D tentatively TRBD2 (5 bases). The CDR3 totals 15 residues. Germline lookup yields CDR1 MNHNS and CDR2 SASEGT. The germline V and J ends were trimmed by 2 bases and 0 bases, with 9 bases remaining between them. The CDR3 bases are TGTGCCAGCAGTGAACACCGGACTAGCACAGATACGCAGTATTTT. Its protein is CASSEHRTSTDTQYF.

The rearrangement joins TRBV25-1 to TRBJ1-2, with D unresolved. Trimming removed 4 bases from V and 7 bases from J, with 16 bases in between. Germline CDR1 is MGHDK and CDR2 is SYGVNS. The CDR3 consists of 14 residues. CDR3 protein: CASSAVNGVSGYTF. DNA of the CDR3: TGTGCCAGCAGTGCTGTTAACGGAGTAAGTGGCTACACCTTC.

The chain has TRBV4-3 and TRBJ1-3; the match to TRBD1 covers 7 bases. The V gene end was trimmed by 0 bases and the J gene end by 2 bases; junction bases not matched to a gene: 4. Germline V lookup: CDR1 LGHNA, CDR2 YSLEER. This CDR3 is built from 16 residues. The CDR3 region is CASSQEATGAGNTIYF. The CDR3 DNA is TGCGCCAGCAGCCAAGAGGCCACAGGGGCTGGAAACACCATATATTTT.

The V call is TRBV4-3, the J call TRBJ2-1, with 9 positions matching TRBD2. Trimming took 2 bases from V and 6 from J; bases not matched to a gene: 8. This CDR3 comprises 16 residues. Germline assignment: CDR1 LGHNA and CDR2 YSLEER. The chain's CDR3 is CASSQYLAGAGNEQFF. The CDR3 DNA follows: TGCGCCAGCAGCCAATACTTAGCGGGAGCCGGCAATGAGCAGTTCTTC.

The V gene is TRBV2, the J gene TRBJ1-1, with a weak D call TRBD1 (5 bases). CDR1 and CDR2 from the germline V gene are SNHLY and FYNNEI. The CDR3 spans 12 residues. Trimming took 8 bases from V and 10 from J, leaving 17 bases between them. The CDR3 sequence: CASQAGEGGAFF. DNA of the CDR3: TGTGCCAGCCAGGCGGGGGAAGGAGGAGCTTTCTTT.

This chain links TRBV5-4 with TRBJ2-1; a possible D gene is TRBD1 (8 bases). The CDR3 sequence is 16 residues long. The germline V gene encodes CDR1 SGHNT and CDR2 YYREEE (reference sequence). V was cut by 4 bases and J by 2 bases, with 16 bases left in between. CDR3 in amino acids: CASSHRQGRAYNEQFF. The CDR3 nucleotides are TGTGCCAGCAGCCATAGACAGGGGAGGGCCTACAATGAGCAGTTCTTC.

The CDR3: CASSQEFGDGDITGELFF. DNA for the CDR3: TGTGCCAGCAGCCAAGAATTCGGTGACGGGGACATAACCGGGGAGCTGTTTTTT. The chain couples TRBV14 to TRBJ2-2; D is possibly TRBD1 (6 bases). Germline CDR1 reads SGHDN; CDR2 reads FVKESK. V lost 0 bases and J 5 bases, leaving 19 bases between the germline ends. The CDR3 contains 18 residues.

This chain connects TRBV5-1 to TRBJ2-2, with D hard to call. The CDR3 is 14 amino acids. The V and J ends lost 2 bases and 1 base respectively, with 6 bases between them. Germline V gene sequence: CDR1 SGHRS, CDR2 YFSETQ. CDR3 sequence (DNA): TGCGCCAGCAGCTTTAGTAGGAACACCGGGGAGCTGTTTTTT. Translated, it gives CASSFSRNTGELFF.

The chain couples TRBV6-5 to TRBJ1-2; 7 bases line up with TRBD1. The V and J ends lost 2 bases and 7 bases, in that order; junction bases with no gene match: 10. Germline lookup yields CDR1 MNHEY and CDR2 SVGAGI. The CDR3 totals 15 residues. The CDR3 sequence: CASSYGREGAGGYTF. CDR3 nucleotide sequence: TGTGCCAGCAGTTACGGACGGGAGGGGGCGGGTGGCTACACCTTC.

This chain joins TRBV7-9 and TRBJ1-2; possibly TRBD1 for D (6 bases). The CDR3 runs to 13 residues. Per the germline V gene, CDR1 is SEHNR and CDR2 is FQNEAQ (reference sequence). Trimming stripped 2 bases from V and 8 bases from J, with 12 bases between. CDR3 DNA: TGTGCCAGCAGCTTATTGGGGGCTCAAGGCTACACCTTC. This encodes CASSLLGAQGYTF.